This T cell receptor beta chain was profiled in a study of naive and memory T cell subsets. Study conclusions and caveats: Between naive and memory subsets, TCR abundance power law exponents differed. Expression changes during T cell differentiation may affect RNA-based TCR counts.

Points on this clonotype: Its cognate antigen is unknown.

V lost 2 bases to trimming and J lost 2 bases; unmatched junction nucleotides: 5. CDR1 is ENHRY, CDR2 SYGVKD, per germline. CDR3 size: 15 residues. CD4 T cells were positively selected, then CD8 T cells from the CD4-negative fraction. An equimolar mix of two oligonucleotides served as the beta constant-region primer for TRBC1 and TRBC2. TCRdb recomputed calls from the UMI-ligation and nested PCR reads with MiXCR, one row per CDR3 protein. The sample carries more than 35,000 distinct CDR3 sequences, about an eighth recorded once. V and J are TRBV10-3 and TRBJ1-2; 7 bases line up with TRBD1. The TCR originated in a human donor in good health. Sample: effector memory CD4+ T cells from blood. Subset noted: effector memory, CD45RA- CD27-. The chain's CDR3 is CAISETEDRNYGYTF. The CDR3 nucleotides are TGTGCCATCAGTGAGACAGAGGACAGGAACTATGGCTACACCTTC.